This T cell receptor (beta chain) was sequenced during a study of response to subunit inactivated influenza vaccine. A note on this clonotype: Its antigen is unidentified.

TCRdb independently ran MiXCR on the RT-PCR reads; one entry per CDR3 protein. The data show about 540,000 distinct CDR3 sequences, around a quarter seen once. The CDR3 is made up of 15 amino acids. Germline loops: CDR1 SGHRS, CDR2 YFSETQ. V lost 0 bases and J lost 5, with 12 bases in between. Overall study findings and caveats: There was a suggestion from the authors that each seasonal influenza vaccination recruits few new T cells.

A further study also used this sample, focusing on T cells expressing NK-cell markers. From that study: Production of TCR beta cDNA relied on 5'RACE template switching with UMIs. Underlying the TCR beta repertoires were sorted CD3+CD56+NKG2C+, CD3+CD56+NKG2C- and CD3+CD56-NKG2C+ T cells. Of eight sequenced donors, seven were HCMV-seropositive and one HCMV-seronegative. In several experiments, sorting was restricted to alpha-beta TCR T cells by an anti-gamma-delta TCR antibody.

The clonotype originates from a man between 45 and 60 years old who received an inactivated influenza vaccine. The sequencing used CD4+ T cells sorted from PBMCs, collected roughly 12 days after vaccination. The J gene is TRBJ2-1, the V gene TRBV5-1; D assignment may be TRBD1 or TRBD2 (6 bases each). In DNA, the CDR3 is TGCGCCAGCAGCTTGGTTCAGGGGAGGCACAATGAGCAGTTCTTC. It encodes CASSLVQGRHNEQFF.